The 25 T cell receptor beta chains reported below all come from one sample, sequenced in a study of blood T cell repertoires in COVID-19. The protocol was immunoSEQ multiplex PCR, while the TCRdb copy is restricted to in-frame clones and leaves out a portion. The sample consists of 100,000 or so clones, approximately 89% of them appearing once. The material sequenced was peripheral blood. These receptors originate from a man aged 55-75 years with acute or convalescent COVID-19.

The rearrangement uses TRBV27 and TRBJ1-4, with 10 bases that match TRBD1. J gave up 7 bases and V 5 bases, and 10 bases lay outside the gene matches. CDR3 size: 16 residues. Germline CDR1 and CDR2: MNHEY and SMNVEV (reference sequence). CDR3 sequence (DNA): TGTGCCAGCAGTCGACAGGGGGCGAGGGAGGGTGAAAAACTGTTTTTT. Translation gives CASSRQGAREGEKLFF.

The V gene is TRBV28, the J gene TRBJ2-6; 9 bases are a match to TRBD1. CDR3 size: 17 residues. J lost 3 bases, V lost 5 bases, and 8 bases had no gene match. CDR1 is MDHEN and CDR2 is SYDVKM in the germline V gene. For the CDR3, the DNA is TGTGCCAGCAGTCCAGGGACAGGGCTGAATGGGGCCAACGTCCTGACTTTC. It encodes CASSPGTGLNGANVLTF.

This rearrangement joins TRBV27 to TRBJ2-5; D unclear. V was pared by 5 bases and J by 5 bases, with 12 bases between. In germline, CDR1 is MNHEY, CDR2 SMNVEV (reference sequence). This CDR3 has 13 amino acids. The CDR3 spells CASSPPPGETQYF. CDR3 nucleotides: TGTGCCAGCAGTCCCCCCCCCGGGGAGACCCAGTACTTC.

The rearrangement links TRBV7-8 to TRBJ2-1, with TRBD2 identical over 12 bases. There are 16 residues in the CDR3. Germline CDR1 is SGHVS and CDR2 is FQNEAQ. J lost 4 bases, V lost 5 bases, and 6 bases had no gene match. The CDR3 region has the DNA TGTGCCAGCAGCCCTAGCGGGAGGGCCGGGTACAATGAGCAGTTCTTC. It encodes CASSPSGRAGYNEQFF.

The rearrangement uses TRBV5-4 and TRBJ2-4; no firm D call. This CDR3 spans 13 amino acids. Germline assignment: CDR1 SGHNT and CDR2 YYREEE (reference sequence). V was clipped by 3 bases and J by 8 bases, with 12 bases between them. CDR3 bases: TGTGCCAGCAGCTCATCCGGGTTGGACATTCAGTACTTC. Protein sequence: CASSSSGLDIQYF.

This chain connects TRBV7-6 to TRBJ2-2; TRBD1 is a possible D gene (6 bases). There are 16 residues in the CDR3. V lost 3 bases and J 0 bases, leaving 11 bases between the germline ends. The germline gives CDR1 SGHVS, CDR2 FNYEAQ. The chain's CDR3 is CASSFRDNANTGELFF. The CDR3 DNA reads as TGTGCCAGCAGCTTTAGGGACAACGCGAACACCGGGGAGCTGTTTTTT.

This chain uses TRBV6-1 with TRBJ2-1; 14 bases align to TRBD2. In germline, CDR1 is MNHNS, CDR2 SASEGT. J was trimmed by 8 bases and V by 4 bases; bases with no gene match: 10. CDR3 size: 17 residues. The CDR3 spells CASSVPSTSGRADEQFF. The CDR3 DNA follows: TGTGCCAGCAGTGTGCCCTCGACTAGCGGGAGGGCAGATGAGCAGTTCTTC.

This sequence joins TRBV6-5 and TRBJ2-7; 11 bases map to TRBD1. With V trimmed by 4 bases and J by 3 bases, 5 bases remained unmatched. CDR3 length: 15 residues. Germline CDR1 MNHEY, CDR2 SVGAGI. The DNA of the CDR3 is TGTGCCAGCAGTTCCCCGGGACAGGGGGGCTACGAGCAGTACTTC. It codes for CASSSPGQGGYEQYF.

The V gene is TRBV6-5, the J gene TRBJ1-5; D call uncertain. This CDR3 spans 13 amino acids. Germline CDR1 is MNHEY and CDR2 is SVGAGI. Trimming removed 7 bases at V and 0 bases at J, with 7 bases between. The CDR3 reads CASKRDSNQPQHF. DNA of the CDR3: TGTGCCAGCAAGAGAGATAGCAATCAGCCCCAGCATTTT.

J is TRBJ2-2 and V is TRBV7-3, with a weak D call TRBD2 (5 bases). The V and J ends lost 4 bases and 5 bases respectively, with 11 bases between them. Germline CDR1 reads SGHTA; CDR2 reads FQGTGA. The CDR3 spans 14 residues. The CDR3 region is CASSSWPGTGELFF. DNA for the CDR3: TGTGCCAGCAGCTCCTGGCCGGGGACCGGGGAGCTGTTTTTT.

The V gene is TRBV23-1, the J gene TRBJ1-5, with a weak D call TRBD1 (5 bases). TRBV23-1 carries the ORF label, with uncertain function. V gave up 2 bases and J gave up 7 bases, with 15 bases separating them. CDR3 length: 15 amino acids. The DNA of the CDR3 is TGCGCCAGCAGTCAAACTGGGGCCTACCGGCAGCCCCAGCATTTT. Residues: CASSQTGAYRQPQHF.

This clone has just one count. The CDR3 DNA reads as TGTGCCACCGCCCGGCGGAGCACAGATACGCAGTATTTT. Its protein is CATARRSTDTQYF. The V call is TRBV10-3, the J call TRBJ2-3, with D unresolved. With 10 bases removed from V and 0 bases from J, the gap between germline ends came to 11 bases. The CDR3 is made up of 13 amino acids. The germline V gene encodes CDR1 ENHRY and CDR2 SYGVKD.

This clone is a singleton in its sample. This chain links TRBV28 with TRBJ1-5, with unresolved D. Germline V gene data show CDR1 as MDHEN and CDR2 as SYDVKM. Trimming removed 8 bases from V and 3 bases from J, with 8 bases in between. This CDR3 has 12 residues. CDR3 sequence: CASQTPNQPQHF. The CDR3 bases are TGTGCCAGCCAGACTCCCAATCAGCCCCAGCATTTT. The variable domain in full, with the rest retrieved from reference TRBV28 and TRBJ1-5, is DVKVTQSSRYLVKRTGEKVFLECVQDMDHENMFWYRQDPGLGLRLIYFSYDVKMKEKGDIPEGYSVSREKKERFSLILESASTNQTSMYLCASQTPNQPQHFGDGTRLSIL.

The chain carries TRBV6-4 and TRBJ2-5; a weak D match, TRBD1 (6 bases). Trimming left V 3 bases short and J 5 bases short, with 22 bases between. CDR3 length: 17 residues. Germline V gene sequence: CDR1 MRHNA, CDR2 SNTAGT. The CDR3 DNA follows: TGTGCCAGCAGTGATCACGGGCGAGGTCGTAGGGGGGAGACCCAGTACTTC. Its protein is CASSDHGRGRRGETQYF.

The chain is built from TRBV13 and TRBJ2-7; 8 nucleotides align to TRBD2. V shed 5 bases and J 6 bases; nucleotides not matched to a gene: 6. This CDR3 region has 13 residues. Germline CDR1 is PRHDT and CDR2 is FYEKMQ (reference sequence). CDR3 DNA: TGTGCCAGCAGCCTCCGCGGGGGGTCCGAGCAGTACTTC. Its protein is CASSLRGGSEQYF.

The gene calls are TRBV3-1 (or the pseudogene TRBV3-2) and TRBJ2-1; the D is unclear. Trimming removed 4 bases at V and 7 bases at J, with 14 bases between. The CDR3 has 14 amino acids. Germline loops: CDR1 LGHDT, CDR2 YNNKEL (reference sequence). The CDR3 here is CASSPTPSTNEQFF. The CDR3 bases are TGTGCCAGCAGCCCTACGCCAAGTACTAATGAGCAGTTCTTC.

This chain connects TRBV18 to TRBJ2-7, with 11 bases fitting TRBD1. The germline V gene has CDR1 KGHSH and CDR2 LQKENI. J was trimmed by 3 bases and V by 2 bases; bases with no gene match: 6. The CDR3 runs 16 residues. This CDR3 is CASSPSGTGGNYEQYF. The CDR3, as DNA: TGTGCCAGCTCACCATCCGGGACAGGGGGTAACTACGAGCAGTACTTC.

The genes are TRBV20-1 and TRBJ2-4; D gene ambiguous. Germline loops: CDR1 DFQATT, CDR2 SNEGSKA (reference sequence). Trimming shortened V by 3 bases and J by 8 bases, and 11 bases separated the two germline ends. The CDR3 has 12 amino acids. CDR3 coding DNA: TGCAGTGCTAGTCGAGGTGAGGACATTCAGTACTTC. Its translation: CSASRGEDIQYF.

The gene calls are TRBV4-1 and TRBJ1-1; D remains ambiguous. Germline V CDR1 and CDR2: MGHRA, YSYEKL. This CDR3 has 14 residues. The ends were cut back, 2 bases at V and 4 bases at J, with 11 bases in the middle. The CDR3 nucleotides are TGCGCCAGCAGCCAATCGGGAGGCCCCACTGAAGCTTTCTTT. Protein: CASSQSGGPTEAFF.

The chain uses TRBV27 and TRBJ2-2; 14 bases match TRBD2. From germline, CDR1 is MNHEY and CDR2 SMNVEV (reference sequence). Unmatched junction bases numbered 5, after V lost 7 bases and J lost 7 bases. The CDR3 length is 15 residues. CDR3 residues: CASKTSGRAGGELFF. CDR3 DNA: TGTGCCAGCAAGACTAGCGGGAGGGCCGGCGGGGAGCTGTTTTTT.

The chain couples TRBV9 to TRBJ2-3; the D gene is possibly TRBD2 (5 bases). There are 15 residues in the CDR3. V was pared by 0 bases and J by 3 bases, with 11 bases between. Germline lookup yields CDR1 SGDLS and CDR2 YYNGEE. The CDR3 region has the DNA TGTGCCAGCAGCGTAGCTAGCCGGGGTACAGATACGCAGTATTTT. Protein product: CASSVASRGTDTQYF.

The chain links TRBV2 to TRBJ1-2, with TRBD1 identical over 8 bases. Trimming removed 8 bases from V and 4 bases from J; junction bases left unmatched: 6. Germline V CDR1 and CDR2: SNHLY, FYNNEI. The CDR3 covers 13 residues. This CDR3 is CASFLTGVYGYTF. CDR3 nucleotides: TGTGCCAGCTTCCTGACAGGGGTCTATGGCTACACCTTC.

J is TRBJ1-4 and V is TRBV6-2 or TRBV6-3, with 8 bases aligning to TRBD1. The CDR3 consists of 15 residues. CDR1 and CDR2 from the germline V gene are MNHEY and SVGEGT. Germline trimming cut 0 bases from V and 8 bases from J; bases unmatched to any gene: 5. CDR3 region: CASSYSSRGQEKLFF. The DNA for the CDR3 is TGTGCCAGCAGTTACTCGAGCAGGGGGCAGGAAAAACTGTTTTTT.

The chain employs TRBV5-4 and TRBJ2-7; TRBD2 matches at 10 bases. The CDR3 runs 15 residues. V dropped 4 bases and J dropped 3; count of bases not matched to a gene: 7. Germline lookup yields CDR1 SGHNT and CDR2 YYREEE (reference sequence). The CDR3 bases are TGTGCCAGCAGCCCTGGACTAGCGGAGGGCTACGAGCAGTACTTC. Protein product: CASSPGLAEGYEQYF. Full variable domain (rest looked up from reference TRBV5-4 and TRBJ2-7): ETGVTQSPTHLIKTRGQQVTLRCSSQSGHNTVSWYQQALGQGPQFIFQYYREEENGRGNFPPRFSGLQFPNYSSELNVNALELDDSALYLCASSPGLAEGYEQYFGPGTRLTVT.

This chain connects TRBV9 to TRBJ2-3; 8 nucleotides line up with TRBD1. The CDR3 has 14 residues. Germline CDR1 is SGDLS and CDR2 is YYNGEE. Trimming took 3 bases from V and 6 from J; bases not matched to a gene: 6. CDR3 region: CASSGTGWFDTQYF. CDR3 coding DNA: TGTGCCAGCAGCGGGACAGGGTGGTTCGATACGCAGTATTTT.